The sequence of this T cell receptor (beta chain) was determined in a study of Tregs in tolerant kidney transplant recipients. Per germline, CDR1 SGHRS and CDR2 YFSETQ. V lost 4 bases to trimming and J lost 6 bases; unmatched junction nucleotides: 6. This CDR3 region has 15 residues. Comments on this clone: Its antigen is undetermined. In the same sample, other DNA sequences code for this CDR3.

Study results and limitations: This study did not directly address biological reproducibility.

This table comes from immunoSEQ multiplex PCR, and its TCRdb copy is limited to in-frame clones, with some not included. The table lists about 240,000 clones, around 82% of them singletons, with around 0.68% in the top ten. This chain uses TRBV5-1 with TRBJ1-5, with 11 bases that match TRBD1. The sequenced material came from CD4+ T cells from blood. This sequence originates from a human donor in good health. This chain's CDR3 is CASSPGQGAGQPQHF. The CDR3 region has the DNA TGCGCCAGCAGCCCAGGACAGGGGGCGGGTCAGCCCCAGCATTTT.